Below, one T cell receptor (beta chain) is given with its context. Its antigen remains unknown. 60 Vbeta and 13 Jbeta primers were used in PCR. Sequencing used immunoSEQ multiplex PCR; TCRdb keeps in-frame clones, though not all of them. The sample has roughly 190,000 clones; approximately 80% are singletons. This entry comes from a study of cytomegalovirus exposure and HLA in healthy donors. Overall study: An early release of data contained around 80 million unique TCRs, which came from HLA-typed donors. Study observations and caveats: The authors assumed roughly uniform sequencing depth across donors for presence/absence analyses. The authors later found HLA-associated TCR beta chains more clonally expanded than equally common others.

Trimming cost V 6 bases and J 1 base, with 15 bases left between them. Per the germline V gene, CDR1 is SGHRS and CDR2 is YFSETQ. The CDR3 contains 15 residues. V and J are TRBV5-1 and TRBJ2-3; D might be TRBD2 (5 bases). The sequenced sample consisted of PBMCs. The TCR was taken from a woman aged 45-65 years in good health and CMV-seropositive. CDR3 bases: TGCGCCAGCAATGGAGGATCCCAGGGCACAGATACGCAGTATTTT. Protein product: CASNGGSQGTDTQYF.